These T cell receptor beta chains were read from a single sample in a study of CD8 T cells in Susac syndrome. Each CDR3 protein is one row after TCRdb ran MiXCR on the immunoSEQ multiplex PCR reads. The sample has approximately 300,000 distinct CDR3 sequences, roughly 90% seen once. The sequencing input was CD8+ T cells from PBMCs. Receptors originate from a human donor with multiple sclerosis. Each CDR3 is given with its conserved first and last residue. Fields, in order: D gene, clone size, J gene, V gene, CDR3 DNA, CDR3 protein. D genes are given only for firm matches. Clone size is shown for a subset of rows, as once, few, many or a class of expanded clone.

- | - | TRBJ1-5 | TRBV19 | TGTGCCAGTAGTACAGGGGAAAGCAATCAGCCCCAGCATTTT | CASSTGESNQPQHF
- | - | TRBJ2-3 | TRBV20-1 | TGCAGTGCTAGAGATCGCCTCACAGATACGCAGTATTTT | CSARDRLTDTQYF
- | - | TRBJ2-1 | TRBV5-1 | TGCGCCAGCAGCTTGGTCCTAAACAATGAGCAGTTCTTC | CASSLVLNNEQFF
- | - | TRBJ2-1 | TRBV7-2 | TGTGCCAGCAGCTCCTTAGCGGTCTCCTACAATGAGCAGTTCTTC | CASSSLAVSYNEQFF
- | - | TRBJ2-7 | TRBV20-1 | TGCAGTGCTAGACAGGGACAAATAGCCTACGAGCAGTACTTC | CSARQGQIAYEQYF
TRBD2 | - | TRBJ2-2 | TRBV28 | TGTGCCAGCAGTTTCCTGATTTCGACGCGGGAGTCCGGGGAGCTGTTTTTT | CASSFLISTRESGELFF
- | - | TRBJ2-1 | TRBV25-1 | TGTGCCAGCAGTTTTCCACGGGGGGCCAATGAGCAGTTCTTC | CASSFPRGANEQFF
- | - | TRBJ2-2 | TRBV4-3 | TGCGCCAGCAGCCCGTCAATATATAGAATGGGGGAGCTGTTTTTT | CASSPSIYRMGELFF
TRBD1 | - | TRBJ1-2 | TRBV6-5 | TGTGCCAGCAGTTACTCCAGGGGGCCATCCTTGGGCTACACCTTC | CASSYSRGPSLGYTF
- | - | TRBJ2-1 | TRBV4-3 | TGCGCCAGCAGCCCCACTTCGGCGTCCTACAATGAGCAGTTCTTC | CASSPTSASYNEQFF
TRBD2 | - | TRBJ2-1 | TRBV7-9 | TGTGCCAGCAGCCAGAGTACTAGCGGCAATGAGCAGTTCTTC | CASSQSTSGNEQFF
- | - | TRBJ2-1 | TRBV27 | TGTGCCAGCGGACCGGGACATTCCTTAAATGAGCAGTTCTTC | CASGPGHSLNEQFF
- | - | TRBJ1-5 | TRBV6-2/TRBV6-3 | TGTGCCAGCAGTTATTCAGGTCAGCCCCAGCATTTT | CASSYSGQPQHF
TRBD1 | few | TRBJ2-7 | TRBV10-3 | TGTGCCATCACCCAAGACAGGGGCTACGAGCAGTACTTC | CAITQDRGYEQYF
TRBD2 | - | TRBJ2-3 | TRBV7-8 | TGTGCCAGCAGCTTAAGTTGGGTCGGGGGGAGAGATACGCAGTATTTT | CASSLSWVGGRDTQYF
- | once | TRBJ2-1 | TRBV19 | TGTGCCAGTAGTATCACCGTGTACAATGAGCAGTTCTTC | CASSITVYNEQFF
- | few | TRBJ2-7 | TRBV27 | TGTGCCAGCAGACTGACTAGTGGCGAGCAGTACTTC | CASRLTSGEQYF
- | - | TRBJ2-7 | TRBV19 | TGTGCCAGTAGTACGACAGGCCCCTACGAGCAGTACTTC | CASSTTGPYEQYF
TRBD1 | once | TRBJ2-7 | TRBV7-6 | TGTGCCAGCAGCGATGGGACAGGGGACGCCTTGGAGCAGTACTTC | CASSDGTGDALEQYF
- | - | TRBJ2-2 | TRBV20-1 | TGCAGTGCTAGAGAACCCTACAGGGCGGGGAACACCGGGGAGCTGTTTTTT | CSAREPYRAGNTGELFF
- | - | TRBJ2-7 | TRBV5-6 | TGTGCCAGCAGCACCGGACCCCTTACCTACGAGCAGTACTTC | CASSTGPLTYEQYF
TRBD1 | - | TRBJ1-2 | TRBV28 | TGTGCCAGCAGACCCCGACAGGGATGGAATGGCTACACCTTC | CASRPRQGWNGYTF
TRBD1 | - | TRBJ2-1 | TRBV6-2/TRBV6-3 | TGTGCCACCGGGGGGACAGGGACCCAGAATGAGCAGTTCTTC | CATGGTGTQNEQFF
- | - | TRBJ2-5 | TRBV5-5 | TGTGCCAGCAGCCCACCCCTTGCGGTCCAAGAGACCCAGTACTTC | CASSPPLAVQETQYF
TRBD1 | few | TRBJ2-1 | TRBV4-3 | TGCGCCAGCAGCCAAGATCAAGGACAGGGGGGAAATGAGCAGTTCTTC | CASSQDQGQGGNEQFF
- | - | TRBJ2-5 | TRBV12-3/TRBV12-4 | TGTGCCAGCAGTTTAGCGGGGATAGAGACCCAGTACTTC | CASSLAGIETQYF
- | once | TRBJ2-5 | TRBV27 | TGTGCCAGCAGTTTATCGCTGCGGCACCTGGACCAGTACTTC | CASSLSLRHLDQYF
- | - | TRBJ1-1 | TRBV7-9 | TGTGCCAGCAGGGGGGGGCAATCCCCCGAAGCTTTCTTT | CASRGGQSPEAFF
- | once | TRBJ1-1 | TRBV29-1 | TGCAGCGGAGCGGGGCCCAACACTGAAGCTTTCTTT | CSGAGPNTEAFF
TRBD2 | once | TRBJ2-3 | TRBV24-1 | TGTGCCACCAGTTTAGCGGGGGCTCCAAACACAGATACGCAGTATTTT | CATSLAGAPNTDTQYF
- | - | TRBJ2-1 | TRBV6-2/TRBV6-3 | TGTGCCAGCAGTTACTCGGGACTTAACAATGAGCAGTTCTTC | CASSYSGLNNEQFF
- | - | TRBJ2-3 | TRBV7-8 | TGTGCCAGCAGCTGGGTGGGGGGCTCAGATACGCAGTATTTT | CASSWVGGSDTQYF
TRBD1 | - | TRBJ2-7 | TRBV20-1 | TGCAGTGCTAGGACAGGGGAAAGCTACGAGCAGTACTTC | CSARTGESYEQYF
- | - | TRBJ2-7 | TRBV6-6 | TGTGCCAGCAGTTACTTGGACAGCCCGCACGAGCAGTACTTC | CASSYLDSPHEQYF
- | once | TRBJ1-1 | TRBV15 | TGTGCCACCAGCAGTGCAGGGTTTGGGCCAAACACTGAAGCTTTCTTT | CATSSAGFGPNTEAFF
- | - | TRBJ2-1 | TRBV29-1 | TGCAGCGTTGGGCCTTTCGATCAACTTCAGGGGGGGGCCTCCTACAATGAGCAGTTCTTC | CSVGPFDQLQGGASYNEQFF
- | - | TRBJ1-5 | TRBV19 | TGTGCCAGTAGTAGAGGGATCGGTGCCAATCAGCCCCAGCATTTT | CASSRGIGANQPQHF
TRBD1 | - | TRBJ2-7 | TRBV29-1 | TGCAGCGTTGAAGGTGACAGGGGACGGACCTACGAGCAGTACTTC | CSVEGDRGRTYEQYF
- | - | TRBJ2-5 | TRBV7-2 | TGTGCCAGCATCCGTAGCGGCCAAGAGACCCAGTACTTC | CASIRSGQETQYF
- | - | TRBJ2-3 | TRBV27 | TGTGCCAGCAGGTGGCCTCCAACTACAGATACGCAGTATTTT | CASRWPPTTDTQYF
- | - | TRBJ2-5 | TRBV20-1 | TGCAGTGCTCACGCAGGGATGGGTGAGACCCAGTACTTC | CSAHAGMGETQYF
- | few | TRBJ2-7 | TRBV27 | TGTGCCAGCAGTTTAACGGGCTCCCCTTACGAGCAGTACTTC | CASSLTGSPYEQYF
- | - | TRBJ1-3 | TRBV6-4 | TGTGCCAGCAGCTCTGCCCATTCTGGAAACACCATATATTTT | CASSSAHSGNTIYF
- | - | TRBJ2-7 | TRBV6-6 | TGTGCCAGCAGTTACTCTTCCCCAGGGTACACCCACGAGCAGTACTTC | CASSYSSPGYTHEQYF
TRBD2 | - | TRBJ2-1 | TRBV28 | TGTGCCAGCAGTTGGACTAGCGGGGGGGTTAGGTTCTTC | CASSWTSGGVRFF
- | - | TRBJ1-6 | TRBV20-1 | TGCAGTGCTAAGGGGCTGACAGGAGTTAATTCACCCCTCCACTTT | CSAKGLTGVNSPLHF
TRBD1 | - | TRBJ2-5 | TRBV2 | TGTGCCAGCAGTGGACTCGACAGGGCGATTGAGACCCAGTACTTC | CASSGLDRAIETQYF
- | - | TRBJ2-1 | TRBV9 | TGTGCCAGCAGCCCACGGAGCGGGTGGACCTACAATGAGCAGTTCTTC | CASSPRSGWTYNEQFF
- | - | TRBJ1-5 | TRBV27 | TGTGCCAGCATCGGCCAGGGTACCCAGCATTTT | CASIGQGTQHF
- | - | TRBJ2-1 | TRBV9 | TGTGCCAGCAGCGCTTCTAGCGAAAGCTCCTACAATGAGCAGTTCTTC | CASSASSESSYNEQFF
- | - | TRBJ2-2 | TRBV12-3/TRBV12-4 | TGTGCCAGCAGTTTGGAGGGCCGTGTCACCGGGGAGCTGTTTTTT | CASSLEGRVTGELFF
TRBD2 | - | TRBJ2-1 | TRBV4-3 | TGCGCCAGCAGCCAAGATTGGGAGGGATCCAGCTCCTACAATGAGCAGTTCTTC | CASSQDWEGSSSYNEQFF
- | - | TRBJ1-2 | TRBV20-1 | TGCAGTGCTAGAGATTTGGAGACACCTAACTATGGCTACACCTTC | CSARDLETPNYGYTF
TRBD2 | once | TRBJ2-5 | TRBV6-5 | TGTGCCAGCAGTGTCACTAGCGGCCAAGAGACCCAGTACTTC | CASSVTSGQETQYF
TRBD2 | once | TRBJ2-1 | TRBV10-3 | TGTGCCATCAGTGCAGGACTAGCGGGAGATTCTGATGAGCAGTTCTTC | CAISAGLAGDSDEQFF